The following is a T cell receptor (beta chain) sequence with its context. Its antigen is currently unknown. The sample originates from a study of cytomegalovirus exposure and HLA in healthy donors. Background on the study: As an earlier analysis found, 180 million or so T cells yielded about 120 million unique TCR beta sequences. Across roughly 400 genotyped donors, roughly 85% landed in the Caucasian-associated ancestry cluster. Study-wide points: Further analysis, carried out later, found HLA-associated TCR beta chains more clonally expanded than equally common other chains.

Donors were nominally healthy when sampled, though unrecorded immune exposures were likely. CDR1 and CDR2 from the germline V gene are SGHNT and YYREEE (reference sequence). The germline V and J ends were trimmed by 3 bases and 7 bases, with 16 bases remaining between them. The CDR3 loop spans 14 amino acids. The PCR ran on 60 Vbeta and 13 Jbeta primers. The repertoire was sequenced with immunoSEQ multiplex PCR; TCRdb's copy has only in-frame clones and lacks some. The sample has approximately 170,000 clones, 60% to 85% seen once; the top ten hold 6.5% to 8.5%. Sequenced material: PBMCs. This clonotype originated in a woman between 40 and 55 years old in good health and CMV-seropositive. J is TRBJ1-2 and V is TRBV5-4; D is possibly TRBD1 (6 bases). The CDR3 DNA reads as TGTGCCAGCAGCTCAGCCTCAACAGGGATTGGCTACACCTTC. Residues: CASSSASTGIGYTF.